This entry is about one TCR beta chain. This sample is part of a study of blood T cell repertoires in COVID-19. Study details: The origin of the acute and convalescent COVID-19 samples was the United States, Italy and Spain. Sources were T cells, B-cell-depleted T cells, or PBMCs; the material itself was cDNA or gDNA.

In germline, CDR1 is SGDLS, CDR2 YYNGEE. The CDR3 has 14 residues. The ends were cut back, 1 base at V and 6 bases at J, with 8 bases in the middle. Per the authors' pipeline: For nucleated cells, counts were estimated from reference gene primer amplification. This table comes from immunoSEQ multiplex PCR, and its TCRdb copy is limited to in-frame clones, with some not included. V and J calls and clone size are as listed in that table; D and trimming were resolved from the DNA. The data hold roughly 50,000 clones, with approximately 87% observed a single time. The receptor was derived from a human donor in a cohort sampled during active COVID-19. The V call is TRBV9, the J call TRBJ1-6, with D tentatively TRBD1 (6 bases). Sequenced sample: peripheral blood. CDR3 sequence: CASSVQGSNSPLHF. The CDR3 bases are TGTGCCAGCAGCGTACAGGGGAGTAATTCACCCCTCCACTTT.